The rows below give T cell receptor delta chains drawn from one sample of a study of Vδ1+ human thymocytes. TCRdb re-called clones from the multiplex PCR reads via CATT. The sample records about 55,000 delta-chain clones, less than 20% being singletons. Input material: Vdelta1+ gamma-delta thymocytes from the thymus. Source of these receptors: a boy younger than two who had congenital heart surgery. Each CDR3 is given with its conserved first and last residue. The D gene is left open where the match is weak. Clone sizes are given selectively: once, few, many, or a class where the clone is expanded.

d_gene,abundance,v_gene,j_gene,CDR3aa,CDR3nt
NA,few,TRDV1,TRDJ1,CALGGASPGSSRRRKLIF,TGTGCTCTTGGGGGAGCTTCGCCGGGCTCATCTCGTCGGCGTAAACTCATCTTT
TRDD3,few,TRDV1,TRDJ2,CALGPRRGLGDTLTAQLFF,TGTGCTCTTGGGCCCAGACGAGGTTTGGGGGATACGTTGACAGCACAACTCTTCTTT
TRDD3,few,TRDV1,TRDJ1,CALGEPASGYWGTTDKLIF,TGTGCTCTTGGGGAACCGGCCTCCGGGTACTGGGGGACCACCGATAAACTCATCTTT
NA,once,TRDV1,TRDJ1,CALGVISGWAVGYTDKLIF,TGTGCTCTTGGGGTTATAAGCGGCTGGGCAGTGGGATACACCGATAAACTCATCTTT
NA,NA,TRDV1,TRDJ1,CALGELPAPIRGGLIF,TGTGCTCTTGGGGAACTACCCGCCCCGATACGGGGTGGACTCATCTTT
TRDD3,few,TRDV1,TRDJ1,CALGDLSPWGTPGTDKLIF,TGTGCTCTTGGGGACCTTTCCCCCTGGGGGACCCCGGGCACCGATAAACTCATCTTT
TRDD2,NA,TRDV1,TRDJ1,CALGDFLRVYTGPQPTDKLIF,TGTGCTCTTGGGGACTTCCTACGTGTGTATACTGGACCGCAACCAACCGATAAACTCATCTTT
TRDD3,NA,TRDV1,TRDJ1,CALGEPTLLGEYTDKLIF,TGTGCTCTTGGGGAACCGACCTTACTGGGGGAATACACCGATAAACTCATCTTT
TRDD3,few,TRDV1,TRDJ1,CALGEAGDTDKLIF,TGTGCTCTTGGGGAGGCGGGGGATACCGATAAACTCATCTTT
NA,NA,TRDV1,TRDJ1,CALSTAILGTHVNDKLIF,TGTGCTCTTTCTACGGCGATACTGGGTACGCATGTCAACGATAAACTCATCTTT
TRDD3,few,TRDV2,TRDJ1,CACDIILGDTRKLIF,TGTGCTTGTGACATTATACTGGGGGATACAAGAAAACTCATCTTT
TRDD3,few,TRDV1,TRDJ1,CALGDPTRVLGDTDKLIF,TGTGCTCTTGGGGATCCTACGAGAGTACTGGGGGACACCGATAAACTCATCTTT
TRDD3,few,TRDV1,TRDJ1,CALVPGDTWYTDKLIF,TGTGCTCTTGTCCCAGGGGATACGTGGTACACCGATAAACTCATCTTT
TRDD3,NA,TRDV1,TRDJ1,CALGARRVLLGPYTDKLIF,TGTGCTCTTGGGGCCCGCCGCGTTTTACTGGGGCCATACACCGATAAACTCATCTTT
TRDD3,NA,TRDV1,TRDJ1,CALGDGLPEWGISADKLIF,TGTGCTCTTGGGGACGGCCTTCCTGAATGGGGGATATCTGCCGATAAACTCATCTTT
NA,NA,TRDV1,TRDJ1,CALGELSPPTRPGGLTYTDKLIF,TGTGCTCTTGGGGAACTTAGCCCTCCTACGAGACCTGGGGGTCTTACGTACACCGATAAACTCATCTTT
TRDD3,few,TRDV1,TRDJ1,CALGELYGGLGDRGGYTDKLIF,TGCGCTCTTGGGGAACTCTACGGCGGCCTGGGGGATCGGGGCGGATACACCGATAAACTCATCTTT
TRDD3,few,TRDV1,TRDJ1,CALGDRYPLLGGTTDKLIF,TGTGCTCTTGGGGATCGATATCCCTTACTGGGGGGGACCACCGATAAACTCATCTTT
NA,few,TRDV1,TRDJ1,CALGELPTGVLTDLTDKLIF,TGTGCTCTTGGGGAACTTCCTACGGGTGTACTGACAGACCTGACCGATAAACTCATCTTT
TRDD3,NA,TRDV1,TRDJ1,CALGVPTYWGSRTDTDKLIF,TGTGCTCTTGGGGTTCCCACCTACTGGGGGTCAAGAACTGACACCGATAAACTCATCTTT
NA,NA,TRDV1,TRDJ1,CALGDYTDKLIF,TGTGCTCTTGGGGACTATACCGATAAACTCATCTTT
TRDD3,NA,TRDV1,TRDJ1,CALGELAPPLRLGGNDKLIF,TGTGCTCTTGGGGAACTCGCCCCGCCACTACGGCTGGGGGGCAACGATAAACTCATCTTT
NA,NA,TRDV1,TRDJ2,CALGELPSAQLFF,TGTGCTCTTGGGGAACTCCCGTCAGCACAACTCTTCTTT
TRDD3,few,TRDV1,TRDJ1,CALGELRWGIQYTDKLIF,TGTGCTCTTGGGGAACTCCGGTGGGGGATACAATACACCGATAAACTCATCTTT
TRDD3,few,TRDV1,TRDJ1,CALGDSTCTGGYGLRYTDKLIF,TGTGCTCTTGGGGACTCTACCTGTACTGGGGGATACGGGCTTCGGTACACCGATAAACTCATCTTT
NA,NA,TRDV1,TRDJ1,CALGGRLRRGARIKQLIF,TGTGCTCTTGGGGGCCGTCTACGACGAGGGGCCCGCATCAAGCAACTCATCTTT
TRDD3,NA,TRDV1,TRDJ1,CALGERSELWGIDAYTDKLIF,TGTGCTCTTGGGGAACGTTCGGAGCTCTGGGGGATCGACGCGTACACCGATAAACTCATCTTT
TRDD3,few,TRDV1,TRDJ1,CALGEPSYALYWGIRNTDKLIF,TGTGCTCTTGGGGAACCGTCCTACGCTTTGTACTGGGGGATACGCAACACCGATAAACTCATCTTT
NA,few,TRDV1,TRDJ1,CALGALVSYPLLLGDTDKLIF,NA
NA,NA,TRDV1,TRDJ1,CALGEPGLFCSDKLIF,TGTGCTCTTGGGGAACCGGGGCTTTTTTGCTCCGATAAACTCATCTTT
TRDD3,NA,TRDV1,TRDJ1,CALGELYPGPGRGLGDTHRMYTDKLIF,TGTGCTCTTGGGGAACTATATCCCGGCCCCGGGAGGGGACTGGGGGATACGCACCGCATGTACACCGATAAACTCATCTTT
TRDD3,NA,TRDV1,TRDJ1,CALGELPRPYWGKTDKLIF,TGTGCTCTTGGGGAGCTTCCACGCCCATACTGGGGGAAAACCGATAAACTCATCTTT
NA,NA,TRDV1,TRDJ1,CALGEPTLQDWLSTDKLIF,TGTGCTCTTGGGGAACCGACCCTACAGGACTGGTTGAGTACCGATAAACTCATCTTT
TRDD3,NA,TRDV1,TRDJ1,CALGDIDWPCLGDTGDTDKLIF,TGTGCTCTTGGGGACATAGACTGGCCTTGCCTGGGGGATACAGGGGACACCGATAAACTCATCTTT
TRDD3,few,TRDV1,TRDJ1,CALGETGVRSPPNTDKLIF,TGTGCTCTTGGGGAAACTGGGGTCAGGTCCCCGCCCAACACCGATAAACTCATCTTT
TRDD3,NA,TRDV1,TRDJ1,CALGERDLPRDYWGTITRSTDKLIF,TGTGCTCTTGGGGAACGAGACCTGCCGAGAGATTACTGGGGGACAATTACCAGATCCACCGATAAACTCATCTTT
NA,NA,TRDV1,TRDJ1,CALGYRGLPVLLGTSPTDKLIF,TGTGCTCTTGGGTACCGAGGCCTTCCCGTATTACTGGGGACTTCCCCGACCGATAAACTCATCTTT
TRDD3,few,TRDV1,TRDJ1,CALGTSGLTLERGGSLYTDKLIF,TGTGCTCTTGGGACCAGCGGGCTCACGCTAGAGCGTGGGGGATCTCTGTACACCGATAAACTCATCTTT
TRDD3,many,TRDV2,TRDJ1,CACDTWGDTTDKLIF,TGTGCCTGTGACACCTGGGGGGATACTACCGATAAACTCATCTTT
TRDD3,NA,TRDV1,TRDJ1,CALGEWWPGGYVCTDKLIF,TGTGCTCTTGGGGAATGGTGGCCCGGGGGATACGTTTGCACCGATAAACTCATCTTT
TRDD3,few,TRDV1,TRDJ1,CALGELDPSACTGGYKYTDKLIF,TGTGCTCTTGGGGAACTAGATCCTTCGGCCTGTACTGGGGGATACAAGTACACCGATAAACTCATCTTT
NA,few,TRDV1,TRDJ1,CALGVTPWGYTDKLIF,TGTGCTCTTGGGGTTACTCCCTGGGGATACACCGATAAACTCATCTTT
NA,few,TRDV1,TRDJ1,CALGEPSFLLPRCTGGLRITDKLIF,TGTGCTCTTGGGGAACCTTCCTTCCTACTCCCCAGGTGTACTGGGGGATTGAGAATCACCGATAAACTCATCTTT
TRDD3,NA,TRDV1,TRDJ1,CALGEPAPVILGDNQTDKLIF,TGTGCTCTTGGGGAACCCGCACCTGTCATACTGGGGGATAATCAAACCGATAAACTCATCTTT
NA,few,TRDV1,TRDJ1,CALGERYADKLIF,TGTGCTCTTGGGGAAAGATACGCCGATAAACTCATCTTT
NA,NA,TRDV1,TRDJ1,CALAGLGVPNYTDKLIF,TGTGCTCTCGCCGGATTGGGGGTCCCAAACTACACCGATAAACTCATCTTT
TRDD3,few,TRDV1,TRDJ1,CALGVPLLRAGGGYTDKLIF,TGTGCTCTTGGGGTCCCACTCCTACGCGCTGGGGGAGGGTACACCGATAAACTCATCTTT
TRDD3,few,TRDV1,TRDJ1,CALGEPVPTYSGGYRADKLIF,TGTGCTCTTGGGGAGCCCGTTCCTACTTATTCTGGGGGATATAGGGCCGATAAACTCATCTTT
TRDD3,NA,TRDV1,TRDJ1,CALGDLPTPLLGDNGGADKLIF,TGTGCTCTTGGGGATCTTCCTACTCCCTTACTGGGGGATAATGGAGGAGCCGATAAACTCATCTTT
TRDD3,few,TRDV1,TRDJ1,CALGELERSWAWGIESTDKLIF,TGTGCTCTTGGGGAACTCGAGAGGTCCTGGGCATGGGGGATTGAGAGCACCGATAAACTCATCTTT
TRDD3,NA,TRDV1,TRDJ1,CALGEPGGGYTDKLIF,TGTGCTCTTGGGGAACCGGGTGGGGGATACACCGATAAACTCATCTTT
NA,NA,TRDV1,TRDJ1,CALGELALPDKLIF,TGTGCTCTTGGGGAACTAGCCTTACCCGATAAACTCATCTTT
TRDD3,NA,TRDV1,TRDJ1,CALGELSSLGEYTDKLIF,TGTGCTCTTGGGGAGTTATCATCGTTGGGGGAGTACACCGATAAACTCATCTTT
NA,NA,TRDV1,TRDJ1,CALGEPPFRLLNTDKLIF,TGTGCTCTTGGGGAACCGCCCTTTAGACTTCTCAACACCGATAAACTCATCTTT
TRDD2,NA,TRDV1,TRDJ1,CALGDIDTFPSYVGAGVDKLIF,TGTGCTCTTGGGGATATAGACACCTTTCCTTCCTACGTCGGGGCTGGGGTCGATAAACTCATCTTT
TRDD3,few,TRDV1,TRDJ2,CALGEDPLPKYHRSGGGPPLTAQLFF,TGTGCTCTTGGGGAAGATCCGCTTCCCAAATATCACCGCTCTGGGGGAGGCCCCCCTCTGACAGCACAACTCTTCTTT
TRDD3,few,TRDV3,TRDJ1,CASPVGDTYRGWLIF,TGTGCCTCCCCTGTGGGGGATACCTACCGGGGTTGGCTCATCTTT
TRDD3,NA,TRDV1,TRDJ1,CALGELGYWGYEPYTDKLIF,TGTGCTCTTGGGGAACTAGGCTACTGGGGATACGAGCCCTACACCGATAAACTCATCTTT
TRDD3,few,TRDV1,TRDJ1,CALGELFLGDTHPDTDKLIF,TGTGCTCTTGGGGAACTTTTTCTGGGGGATACCCATCCCGACACCGATAAACTCATCTTT
NA,NA,TRDV1,TRDJ1,CALYPYRRRPHTDKLIF,TGTGCTCTATATCCCTACCGGAGACGCCCTCACACCGATAAACTCATCTTT